This T cell receptor (beta chain) was found in a study of blood T cell repertoires in COVID-19. The overall study: Sites across the United States, Italy and Spain contributed samples from acute and convalescent COVID-19. In each case, the material was cDNA or gDNA derived from T cells, B-cell-depleted T cells, or PBMCs.

V shed 10 bases and J 6 bases; nucleotides not matched to a gene: 13. CDR3 length: 15 amino acids. Germline CDR1 and CDR2: SNHLY and FYNNEI. The data were produced by immunoSEQ multiplex PCR, yet TCRdb's version contains in-frame clones alone and is incomplete. The data contain approximately 100,000 clones, 85% of them singletons. This sequence was found in a man older than 75 with acute or convalescent COVID-19. J is TRBJ2-1 and V is TRBV2; TRBD2 aligns across 9 bases. The sequenced sample consisted of peripheral blood. The chain's CDR3 is CATSDETSGSNEQFF. The CDR3 bases are TGTGCCACCTCCGATGAGACTAGCGGTTCCAATGAGCAGTTCTTC.